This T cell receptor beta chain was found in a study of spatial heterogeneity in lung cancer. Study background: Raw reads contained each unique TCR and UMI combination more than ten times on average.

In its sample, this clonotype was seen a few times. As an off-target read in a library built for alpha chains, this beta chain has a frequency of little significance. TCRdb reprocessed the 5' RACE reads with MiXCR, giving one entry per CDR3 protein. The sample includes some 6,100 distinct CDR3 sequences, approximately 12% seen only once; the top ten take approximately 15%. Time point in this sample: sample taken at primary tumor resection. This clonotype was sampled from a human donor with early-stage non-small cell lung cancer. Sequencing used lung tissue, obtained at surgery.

The CDR3 DNA is TGTGCCAGCAGTTCATCAGGGTGGGTGGACTTGAACACTGAAGCTTTCTTT. Amino acid sequence: CASSSSGWVDLNTEAFF. This sequence joins TRBV27 and TRBJ1-1; possibly TRBD1 for D (5 bases). The V and J ends lost 4 bases and 0 bases respectively, with 18 bases between them. The germline V gene encodes CDR1 MNHEY and CDR2 SMNVEV (reference sequence). The CDR3 loop spans 17 amino acids.